This TCR beta chain was identified in a study of blood T cell repertoires in COVID-19. TCRdb keeps only in-frame clones here, not all; method: immunoSEQ multiplex PCR. The profile shows under 45,000 clones, roughly 80% of them singletons. Material for sequencing was peripheral blood. The sequence was obtained from a man between 65 and 85 years old with COVID-19, enrolled during active disease.

The CDR3 loop is CASSPGTSGRAYNEQFF. CDR3 sequence (DNA): TGCGCCAGCAGCCCGGGGACTAGCGGGAGGGCCTACAATGAGCAGTTCTTC. The chain combines TRBV5-1 with TRBJ2-1, with 16 bases fitting TRBD2. This CDR3 has 17 residues. CDR1 SGHRS and CDR2 YFSETQ come from the germline V gene. The J segment lost 2 bases and the V segment lost 4 bases, leaving 3 bases of the junction unmatched. Full variable domain (outside the CDR3, taken from reference TRBV5-1 and TRBJ2-1): KAGVTQTPRYLIKTRGQQVTLSCSPISGHRSVSWYQQTPGQGLQFLFEYFSETQRNKGNFPGRFSGRQFSNSRSEMNVSTLELGDSALYLCASSPGTSGRAYNEQFFGPGTRLTVL.